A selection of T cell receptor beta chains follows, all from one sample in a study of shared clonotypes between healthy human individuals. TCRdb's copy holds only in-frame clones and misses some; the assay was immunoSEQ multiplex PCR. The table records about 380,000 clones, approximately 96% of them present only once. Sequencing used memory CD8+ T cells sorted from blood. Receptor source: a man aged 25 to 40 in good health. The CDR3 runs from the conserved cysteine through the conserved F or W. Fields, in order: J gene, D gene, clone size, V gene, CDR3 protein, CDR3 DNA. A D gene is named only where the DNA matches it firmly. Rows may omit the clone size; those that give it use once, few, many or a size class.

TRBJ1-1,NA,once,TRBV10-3,CAIGGGGWGNTEAFF,TGTGCCATCGGGGGCGGCGGGTGGGGGAACACTGAAGCTTTCTTT
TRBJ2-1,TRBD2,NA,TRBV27,CASKSPPAGLAVKGEQFF,TGTGCCAGCAAATCTCCCCCGGCGGGACTAGCGGTGAAGGGTGAGCAGTTCTTC
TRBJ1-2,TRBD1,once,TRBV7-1,CASTPTGGVGYTF,TGTGCCAGCACCCCGACAGGGGGAGTTGGCTACACCTTC
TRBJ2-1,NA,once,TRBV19,CASSILGSSYNEQFF,TGTGCCAGTAGTATCCTAGGGAGCTCCTACAATGAGCAGTTCTTC
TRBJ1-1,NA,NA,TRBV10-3,CAISDLGLNTEAFF,TGTGCCATCAGTGATTTGGGACTGAACACTGAAGCTTTCTTT
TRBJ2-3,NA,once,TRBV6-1,CASSGNGDTQYF,TGTGCCAGCAGTGGAAACGGAGATACGCAGTATTTT
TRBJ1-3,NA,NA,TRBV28,CASSRAGPGNTIYF,TGTGCCAGCAGCCGCGCAGGGCCTGGAAACACCATATATTTT
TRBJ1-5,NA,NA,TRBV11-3,CASSPRPYYSFGNQPQHF,TGTGCCAGCAGCCCGAGACCCTACTACTCGTTTGGCAATCAGCCCCAGCATTTT
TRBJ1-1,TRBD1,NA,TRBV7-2,CASSSGTGETEAFF,TGTGCCAGCAGCTCAGGGACAGGAGAAACTGAAGCTTTCTTT
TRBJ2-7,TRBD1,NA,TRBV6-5,CASSYRDRGSYEQYF,TGTGCCAGCAGTTACCGGGACAGGGGGTCCTACGAGCAGTACTTC
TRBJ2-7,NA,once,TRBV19,CASKFRGHEQYF,TGTGCCAGTAAGTTTCGCGGACACGAGCAGTACTTC
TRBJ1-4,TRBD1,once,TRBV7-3,CASSLSRGEKLFF,TGTGCCAGCAGCTTAAGCAGGGGGGAAAAACTGTTTTTT
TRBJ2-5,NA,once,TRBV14,CASSQAETQYF,TGTGCCAGCAGCCAAGCGGAGACCCAGTACTTC
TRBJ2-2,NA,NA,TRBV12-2,CASRLDRKAPCGELFF,TGTGCAAGTCGCCTGGACAGGAAGGCGCCCTGTGGGGAGCTGTTTTTT
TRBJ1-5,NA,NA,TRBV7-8,CASSLDSLNQPQHF,TGTGCCAGCAGCTTAGACAGTCTCAATCAGCCCCAGCATTTT
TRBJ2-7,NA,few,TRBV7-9,CASSLGPGFYEQYF,TGTGCCAGCAGCTTAGGCCCAGGTTTCTACGAGCAGTACTTC
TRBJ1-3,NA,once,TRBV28,CATSFLGSGNTIYF,TGTGCCACCAGTTTTCTAGGTAGTGGAAACACCATATATTTT
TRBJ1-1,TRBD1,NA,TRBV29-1,CSAPVGRGRTEAFF,TGCAGCGCCCCGGTGGGCAGGGGGCGCACTGAAGCTTTCTTT
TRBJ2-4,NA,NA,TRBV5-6,CASSRQGKEDIQYF,TGTGCCAGCAGCAGACAAGGGAAGGAGGACATTCAGTACTTC
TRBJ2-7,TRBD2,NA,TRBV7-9,CASSLVLAGGSYEQYF,TGTGCCAGCAGCTTAGTACTAGCGGGAGGATCCTACGAGCAGTACTTC
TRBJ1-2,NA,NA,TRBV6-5,CASSAVRRPYGYTF,TGTGCCAGCAGTGCCGTTCGCAGGCCCTATGGCTACACCTTC
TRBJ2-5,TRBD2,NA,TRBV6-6,CASSYRASGRKETQYF,TGTGCCAGCAGTTACCGGGCTAGCGGGAGGAAAGAGACCCAGTACTTC
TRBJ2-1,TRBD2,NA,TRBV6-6,CASSYRLAGANEQFF,TGTGCCAGCAGTTATAGACTAGCGGGAGCAAATGAGCAGTTCTTC
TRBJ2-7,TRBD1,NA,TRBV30,CAWSPDRVSSYEQYF,TGTGCCTGGAGTCCCGACAGGGTTAGCTCCTACGAGCAGTACTTC
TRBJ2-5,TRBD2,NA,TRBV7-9,CASQGVRASGYQETQYF,TGTGCCAGCCAAGGGGTGCGGGCTAGCGGGTACCAAGAGACCCAGTACTTC
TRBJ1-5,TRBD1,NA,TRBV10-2,CASRGQGNQPQHF,TGCGCCAGCAGGGGACAGGGCAATCAGCCCCAGCATTTT
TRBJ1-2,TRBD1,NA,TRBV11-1,CASSQGDYGYTF,TGTGCCAGCAGCCAGGGGGACTATGGCTACACCTTC
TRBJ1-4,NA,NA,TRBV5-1,CASSWRTGLTNEKLFF,TGCGCCAGCAGCTGGAGGACGGGACTAACTAATGAAAAACTGTTTTTT
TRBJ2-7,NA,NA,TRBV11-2,CASSLQGEQYF,TGTGCCAGCAGCTTACAGGGCGAGCAGTACTTC
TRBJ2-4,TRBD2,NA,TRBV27,CASRGLGLAGEMDIQYF,TGTGCCAGCAGAGGTTTAGGACTAGCGGGAGAAATGGACATTCAGTACTTC
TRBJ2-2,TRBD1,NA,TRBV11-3,CASSPQSWTGGTGELFF,TGTGCCAGCAGCCCGCAGAGCTGGACAGGGGGGACCGGGGAGCTGTTTTTT
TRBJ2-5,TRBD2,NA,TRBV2,CARLPSGRGETQYF,TGTGCCAGGCTTCCTAGCGGGAGAGGGGAGACCCAGTACTTC
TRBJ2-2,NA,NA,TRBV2,CASSSDVNTGELFF,TGTGCCAGCAGTTCGGACGTAAACACCGGGGAGCTGTTTTTT
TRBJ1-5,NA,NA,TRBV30,CAWSGRGYSNQPQHF,TGTGCCTGGAGTGGAAGGGGGTATAGCAATCAGCCCCAGCATTTT
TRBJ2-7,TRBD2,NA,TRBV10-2,CASRTGGIYEQYF,TGCGCCAGCAGAACGGGGGGGATCTACGAGCAGTACTTC
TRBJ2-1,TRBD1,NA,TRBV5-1,CASSGTGGSYNEQFF,TGCGCCAGCAGCGGGACAGGGGGCTCCTACAATGAGCAGTTCTTC
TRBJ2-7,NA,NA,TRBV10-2,CASSPGGFREQYF,TGCGCCAGCAGCCCGGGGGGCTTTCGCGAGCAGTACTTC
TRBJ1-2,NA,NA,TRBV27,CASTPREGLYYGYTF,TGTGCCAGCACCCCTCGGGAGGGGCTATACTATGGCTACACCTTC
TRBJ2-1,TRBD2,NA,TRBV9,CASSVFGGSYNEQFF,TGTGCCAGCAGCGTATTCGGCGGGAGCTACAATGAGCAGTTCTTC
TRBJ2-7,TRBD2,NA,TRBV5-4,CASSAYGLADEQYF,TGTGCCAGCAGCGCCTACGGACTAGCAGACGAGCAGTACTTC
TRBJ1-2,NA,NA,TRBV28,CASITGGSPNYGYTF,TGTGCCAGCATCACGGGCGGCTCTCCTAACTATGGCTACACCTTC
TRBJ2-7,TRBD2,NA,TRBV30,CAWTSGGLAGGPEYF,TGTGCCTGGACCTCAGGGGGACTAGCGGGAGGGCCAGAGTACTTC